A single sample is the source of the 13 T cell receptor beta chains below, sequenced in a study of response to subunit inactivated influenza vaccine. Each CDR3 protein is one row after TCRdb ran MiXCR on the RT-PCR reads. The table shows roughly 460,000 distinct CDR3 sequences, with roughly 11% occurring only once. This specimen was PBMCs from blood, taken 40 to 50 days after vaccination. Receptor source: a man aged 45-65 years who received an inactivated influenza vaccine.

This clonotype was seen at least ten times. Written as DNA, the CDR3 is TGCAGTGCCAAAAGACAGGGGGCGGTTGGAAACACCATATATTTT. It codes for CSAKRQGAVGNTIYF. V and J are TRBV20-1 and TRBJ1-3, with 10 bases lining up with TRBD1. Germline CDR1 reads DFQATT; CDR2 reads SNEGSKA (reference sequence). V dropped 6 bases and J dropped 3; count of bases not matched to a gene: 8. CDR3 length equals 15 residues.

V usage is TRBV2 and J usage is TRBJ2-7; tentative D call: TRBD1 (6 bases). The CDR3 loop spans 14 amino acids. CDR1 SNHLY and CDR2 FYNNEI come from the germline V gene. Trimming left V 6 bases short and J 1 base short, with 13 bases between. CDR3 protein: CASRLRGISYEQYF. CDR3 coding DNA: TGTGCCAGCAGACTAAGGGGGATATCCTACGAGCAGTACTTC.

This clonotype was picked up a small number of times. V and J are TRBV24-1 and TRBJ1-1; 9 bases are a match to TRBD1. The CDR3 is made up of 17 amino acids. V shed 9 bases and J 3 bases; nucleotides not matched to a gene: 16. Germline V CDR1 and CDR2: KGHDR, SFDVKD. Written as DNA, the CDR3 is TGTGCCACCCCCGGGGAGGACAGGGGTTCTCGGGACACTGAAGCTTTCTTT. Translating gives CATPGEDRGSRDTEAFF.

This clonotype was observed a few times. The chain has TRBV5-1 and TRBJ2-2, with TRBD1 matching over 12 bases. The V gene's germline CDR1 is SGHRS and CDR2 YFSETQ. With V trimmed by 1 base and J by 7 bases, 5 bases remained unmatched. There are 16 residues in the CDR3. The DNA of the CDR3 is TGCGCCAGCAGCTTGTCCGGGACAGGGGGCGACGGGGAGCTGTTTTTT. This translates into CASSLSGTGGDGELFF.

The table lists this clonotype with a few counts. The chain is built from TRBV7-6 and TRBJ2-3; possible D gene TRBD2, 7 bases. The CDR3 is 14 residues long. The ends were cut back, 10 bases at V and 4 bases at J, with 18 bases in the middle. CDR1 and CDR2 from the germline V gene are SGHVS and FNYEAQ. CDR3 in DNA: TGTGCCACCCGAGGGCGGGGGCGGTCAGATACGCAGTATTTT. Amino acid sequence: CATRGRGRSDTQYF.

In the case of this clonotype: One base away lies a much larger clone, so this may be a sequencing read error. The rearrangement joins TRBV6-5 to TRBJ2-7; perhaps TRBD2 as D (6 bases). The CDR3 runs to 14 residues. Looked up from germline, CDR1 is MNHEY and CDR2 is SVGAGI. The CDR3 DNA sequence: TGTGCCAGCAGTTACCGGGGGAGCTCCTTCGAGCAGTACTTC. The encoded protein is CASSYRGSSFEQYF.

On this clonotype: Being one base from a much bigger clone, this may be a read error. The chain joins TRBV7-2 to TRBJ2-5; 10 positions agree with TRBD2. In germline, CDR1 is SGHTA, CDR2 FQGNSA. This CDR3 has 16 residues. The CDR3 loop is CASSFMASGSRESQYF. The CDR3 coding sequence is TGTGCCAGCAGCTTCATGGCTAGCGGGAGCAGAGAGAGCCAGTACTTC.

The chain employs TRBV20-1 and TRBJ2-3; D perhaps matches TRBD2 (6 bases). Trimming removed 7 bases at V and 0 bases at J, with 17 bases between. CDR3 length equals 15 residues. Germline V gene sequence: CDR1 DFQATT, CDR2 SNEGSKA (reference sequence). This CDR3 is CSVPGGTASTDTQYF. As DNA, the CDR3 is TGCAGTGTCCCTGGCGGGACTGCTAGCACAGATACGCAGTATTTT.

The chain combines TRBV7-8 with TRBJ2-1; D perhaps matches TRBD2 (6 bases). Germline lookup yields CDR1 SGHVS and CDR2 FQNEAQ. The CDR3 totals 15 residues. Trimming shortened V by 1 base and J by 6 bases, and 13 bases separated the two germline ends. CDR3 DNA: TGTGCCAGCAGCTTAGGGGTGGGAGGCCCCAATGAGCAGTTCTTC. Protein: CASSLGVGGPNEQFF.

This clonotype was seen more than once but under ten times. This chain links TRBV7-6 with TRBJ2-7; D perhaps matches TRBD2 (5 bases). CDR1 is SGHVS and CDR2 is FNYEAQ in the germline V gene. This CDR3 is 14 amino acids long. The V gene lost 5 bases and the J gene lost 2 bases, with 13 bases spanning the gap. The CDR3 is CASSRERYPYEQYF. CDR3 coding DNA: TGTGCCAGCAGCCGCGAGCGGTACCCCTACGAGCAGTACTTC. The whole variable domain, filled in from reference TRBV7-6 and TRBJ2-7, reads GAGVSQSPRYKVTKRGQDVALRCDPISGHVSLYWYRQALGQGPEFLTYFNYEAQQDKSGLPNDRFSAERPEGSISTLTIQRTEQRDSAMYRCASSRERYPYEQYFGPGTRLTVT.

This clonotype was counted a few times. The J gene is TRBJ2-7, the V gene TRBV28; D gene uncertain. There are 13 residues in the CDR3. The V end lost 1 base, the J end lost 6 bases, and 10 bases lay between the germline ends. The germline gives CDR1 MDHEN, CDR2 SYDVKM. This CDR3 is CASSLSGGSEQYF. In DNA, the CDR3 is TGTGCCAGCAGTTTATCGGGTGGAAGCGAGCAGTACTTC.

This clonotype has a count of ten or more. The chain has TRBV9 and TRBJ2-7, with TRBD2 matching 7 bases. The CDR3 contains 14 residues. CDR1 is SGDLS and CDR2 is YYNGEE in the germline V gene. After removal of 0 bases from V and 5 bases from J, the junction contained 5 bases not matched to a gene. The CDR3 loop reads CASSVETSLDEQYF. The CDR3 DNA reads TGTGCCAGCAGCGTAGAGACTAGCCTGGACGAGCAGTACTTC.

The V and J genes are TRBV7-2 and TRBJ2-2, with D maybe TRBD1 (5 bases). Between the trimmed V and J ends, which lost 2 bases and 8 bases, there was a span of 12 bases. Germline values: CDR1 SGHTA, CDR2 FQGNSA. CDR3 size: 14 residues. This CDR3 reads CASSLNSGPGELFF. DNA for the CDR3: TGTGCCAGCAGCTTAAATTCAGGGCCGGGGGAGCTGTTTTTT.